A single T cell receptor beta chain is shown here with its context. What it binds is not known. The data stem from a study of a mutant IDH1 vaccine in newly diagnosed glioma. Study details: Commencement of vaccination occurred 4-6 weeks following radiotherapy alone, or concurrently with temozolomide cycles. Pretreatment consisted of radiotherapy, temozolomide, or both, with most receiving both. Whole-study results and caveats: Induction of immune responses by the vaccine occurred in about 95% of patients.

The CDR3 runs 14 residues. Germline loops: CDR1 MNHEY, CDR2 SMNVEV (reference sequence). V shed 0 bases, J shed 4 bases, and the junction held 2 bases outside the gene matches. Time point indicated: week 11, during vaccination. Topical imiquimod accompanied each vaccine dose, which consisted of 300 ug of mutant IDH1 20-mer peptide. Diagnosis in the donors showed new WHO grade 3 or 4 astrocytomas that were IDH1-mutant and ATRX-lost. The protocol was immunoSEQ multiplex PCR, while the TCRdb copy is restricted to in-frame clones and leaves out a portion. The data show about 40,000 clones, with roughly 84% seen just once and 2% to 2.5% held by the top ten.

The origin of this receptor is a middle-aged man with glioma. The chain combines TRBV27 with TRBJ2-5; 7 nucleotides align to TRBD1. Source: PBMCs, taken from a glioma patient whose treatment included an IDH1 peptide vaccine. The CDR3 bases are TGTGCCAGCAGTTTATCGAACAGGGGAGAGACCCAGTACTTC. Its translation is CASSLSNRGETQYF.